The clone carrying this T cell receptor beta chain showed up just once. Antigen: not known. This sample stems from a study of beta chain features in type 1 diabetes. Study-wide results and limits: TCRB rearrangement may or may not be influenced by HLA type; here this remained unresolved. Insertion counts at VDJ junctions were lower in type 1 diabetes patients, who also showed more deletions there. Type 1 diabetes patients had TCRB CDR3s that were shorter (moderately but significantly so) in all four CD4+ subsets.

The junction had 7 bases not matched to a gene; V was cut back by 11 bases and J by 0 bases. The germline V gene encodes CDR1 SNHLY and CDR2 FYNNEI. The CDR3 loop spans 14 amino acids. Central memory, naive, regulatory and stem cell-like memory CD4+ cells were sorted by CD45RO/CCR7/CD25/CD127/CD95/CD27. The purity of all sorted populations exceeded 95%. Sequenced material consisted of expressed TCRB transcripts (all of the isolated RNA was reverse transcribed). Measured with immunoSEQ multiplex PCR; TCRdb has only the in-frame clones, and not every one. The data contain around 70,000 clones, more than 45% of them seen just once; the ten biggest clones take up 0.7%.

The clonotype comes from a man younger than 45 with type 1 diabetes. The sequencing sample was made of central memory CD4+ T cells from blood. The V gene is TRBV2, the J gene TRBJ1-5; TRBD1 matches at 7 bases. The CDR3 here is CASQQGYSNQPQHF. The CDR3 region has the DNA TGTGCCTCCCAACAGGGGTATAGCAATCAGCCCCAGCATTTT.